One and the same sample provided the 26 T cell receptor beta chains below, sequenced in a study of blood T cell repertoires in COVID-19. Sequenced by immunoSEQ multiplex PCR; TCRdb stores in-frame clones only, minus some. The table records hundreds of thousands of clones, under 90% of them present only once. Sequenced sample: peripheral blood. These receptor sequences come from a man aged 25-40 years with active or convalescent COVID-19.

The gene calls are TRBV18 and TRBJ2-1; D unclear. The germline V gene encodes CDR1 KGHSH and CDR2 LQKENI. The CDR3 loop spans 15 amino acids. Trimming left V 0 bases short and J 1 base short, with 7 bases between. DNA of the CDR3: TGTGCCAGCTCACCACCCGGCGGTTCCTACAATGAGCAGTTCTTC. Protein: CASSPPGGSYNEQFF.

The rearrangement joins TRBV10-3 to TRBJ1-5; D is undetermined. Germline assignment: CDR1 ENHRY and CDR2 SYGVKD. The CDR3 totals 15 residues. V was cut by 3 bases and J by 3 bases, with 12 bases left in between. The CDR3 bases are TGTGCCATCAGTGATCCCGGGAAGGACAATCAGCCCCAGCATTTT. Translating it yields CAISDPGKDNQPQHF.

A few counts support this clone. In nucleotides, the CDR3 is TGTGCCAGCGTGCCAGGGGGCAAGGACGAGCAGTACTTC. Translated: CASVPGGKDEQYF. The chain couples TRBV6-5 to TRBJ2-7; 8 bases are shared with TRBD1. V dropped 8 bases and J dropped 5; count of bases not matched to a gene: 8. Germline values: CDR1 MNHEY, CDR2 SVGAGI. The CDR3 sequence is 13 residues long.

The genes are TRBV6-6 and TRBJ1-1; a possible D gene is TRBD1 (6 bases). Germline V gives CDR1 MNHNY, CDR2 SVGAGI (reference sequence). CDR3 length equals 11 residues. V lost 7 bases to trimming and J lost 10 bases, with 13 bases between them. CDR3 protein: CASIAGALAFF. The CDR3 nucleotides are TGTGCCAGCATCGCGGGGGCACTAGCTTTCTTT.

This rearrangement joins TRBV7-2 to TRBJ2-7; 12 bases match TRBD1. This CDR3 comprises 17 residues. The J segment lost 7 bases and the V segment lost 5 bases, leaving 15 bases of the junction unmatched. Germline values: CDR1 SGHTA, CDR2 FQGNSA. CDR3 DNA: TGTGCCAGCAGCCAGAGACCGCCGGGACAGGGGGCGCGAGAGCAGTACTTC. Translation gives CASSQRPPGQGAREQYF.

The J gene is TRBJ2-7, the V gene TRBV28, with 10 bases identical to TRBD1. Trimming took 5 bases from V and 4 from J; bases not matched to a gene: 8. Germline values: CDR1 MDHEN, CDR2 SYDVKM. The CDR3 consists of 15 residues. The CDR3 sequence: CASSTPGTGAYEQYF. DNA for the CDR3: TGTGCCAGCAGTACCCCCGGGACAGGGGCTTACGAGCAGTACTTC.

This clone was counted between two and nine times. Other DNA sequences in this sample translate to the same CDR3. The V call is TRBV18, the J call TRBJ1-1; perhaps TRBD1 as D (5 bases). Trimming cost V 6 bases and J 0 bases, with 8 bases left between them. The length of the CDR3 is 13 residues. In germline, CDR1 is KGHSH, CDR2 LQKENI. In DNA form, the CDR3 reads TGTGCCAGCTCCGGGGGGGTGAACACTGAAGCTTTCTTT. This codes for CASSGGVNTEAFF.

The genes are TRBV10-3 and TRBJ1-1, with TRBD1 matching over 9 bases. After removal of 6 bases from V and 3 bases from J, the junction contained 5 bases not matched to a gene. This CDR3 region has 14 residues. The germline gives CDR1 ENHRY, CDR2 SYGVKD. The CDR3 protein is CAIRGTGRYTEAFF. Here the CDR3 DNA reads TGTGCCATCAGGGGGACAGGGAGATACACTGAAGCTTTCTTT.

The rearrangement links TRBV6-5 to TRBJ2-7; perhaps TRBD1 as D (5 bases). The CDR3 is 14 amino acids. CDR1 and CDR2 from the germline V gene are MNHEY and SVGAGI. This chain's CDR3 is CAAFGQGSSYEQYF. Written as DNA, the CDR3 is TGTGCAGCTTTCGGGCAGGGAAGCTCCTACGAGCAGTACTTC.

This clone was recorded only once. The V and J genes are TRBV4-1 and TRBJ1-2; 7 positions match TRBD1. Germline V gene lookup returns CDR1 MGHRA and CDR2 YSYEKL. The CDR3 consists of 14 residues. Trimming removed 3 bases from V and 7 bases from J; junction bases left unmatched: 8. As DNA, the CDR3 is TGCGCCAGCAGCCAGCCGACAGGGTTTGTTGGCTACACCTTC. It is translated as CASSQPTGFVGYTF.

The V and J genes are TRBV29-1 and TRBJ2-5; D might be TRBD2 (5 bases). The germline CDR1 and CDR2 sequences are SQVTM and ANQGSEA. CDR3 size: 16 residues. V was pared by 0 bases and J by 5 bases, with 19 bases between. The CDR3 protein is CSVEDSISFGGETQYF. CDR3 nucleotides: TGCAGCGTTGAAGATAGCATTAGCTTTGGCGGGGAGACCCAGTACTTC. The complete variable domain, with remaining parts taken from reference TRBV29-1 and TRBJ2-5, reads SAVISQKPSRDICQRGTSLTIQCQVDSQVTMMFWYRQQPGQSLTLIATANQGSEATYESGFVIDKFPISRPNLTFSTLTVSNMSPEDSSIYLCSVEDSISFGGETQYFGPGTRLLVL.

The CDR3 DNA reads TGTGCCTGGGCGGGACAGGGCGGCAATCAGCCCCAGCATTTT. Its protein is CAWAGQGGNQPQHF. The chain couples TRBV30 to TRBJ1-5; TRBD1 matches 9 bases. The CDR3 contains 14 residues. Germline V lookup: CDR1 GTSNPN, CDR2 SVGIG (reference sequence). Losses at the gene ends were 5 bases for V and 2 bases for J; bases not matched to a gene: 4.

CDR3 sequence: CASSSSRDRGRKGGMNTEAFF. The DNA of the CDR3 is TGCGCCAGCAGCTCATCCCGGGACAGGGGGCGCAAGGGGGGAATGAACACTGAAGCTTTCTTT. This chain uses TRBV4-1 with TRBJ1-1; TRBD1 agrees at 12 bases. The CDR3 contains 21 residues. Germline V gives CDR1 MGHRA, CDR2 YSYEKL. With 5 bases clipped from V and 0 bases from J, the junction kept 19 bases outside the gene matches.

The chain joins TRBV5-1 to TRBJ2-1; the match to TRBD1 covers 9 bases. Germline loops: CDR1 SGHRS, CDR2 YFSETQ. This CDR3 spans 15 amino acids. Trimming at V came to 3 bases and at J to 8 bases, leaving 9 bases not matched to a gene. The chain's CDR3 is CASSYRGTGRDEQFF. For the CDR3, the DNA is TGCGCCAGCAGCTACCGGGGGACAGGGAGGGATGAGCAGTTCTTC. Drawing the rest from reference TRBV5-1 and TRBJ2-1, the complete variable domain is KAGVTQTPRYLIKTRGQQVTLSCSPISGHRSVSWYQQTPGQGLQFLFEYFSETQRNKGNFPGRFSGRQFSNSRSEMNVSTLELGDSALYLCASSYRGTGRDEQFFGPGTRLTVL.

The gene calls are TRBV28 and TRBJ1-2, with no clear D. Per the germline V gene, CDR1 is MDHEN and CDR2 is SYDVKM. This CDR3 spans 14 amino acids. Trimming stripped 3 bases from V and 1 base from J, with 9 bases between. The CDR3 reads CASSFLSGNYGYTF. CDR3 nucleotides: TGTGCCAGCAGTTTCCTCTCCGGTAACTATGGCTACACCTTC.

The chain joins TRBV5-4 to TRBJ1-1, with D hard to call. Germline V gene lookup returns CDR1 SGHNT and CDR2 YYREEE (reference sequence). The CDR3 runs to 12 residues. Trimming shortened V by 0 bases and J by 6 bases, and 6 bases separated the two germline ends. The CDR3 reads CASSLGGPEAFF. The CDR3 DNA reads as TGTGCCAGCAGCTTGGGTGGGCCTGAAGCTTTCTTT.

The chain uses TRBV5-6 and TRBJ1-4; TRBD1 aligns across 8 bases. J lost 8 bases, V lost 0 bases, and 3 bases had no gene match. This CDR3 region has 14 residues. Germline values: CDR1 SGHDT, CDR2 YYEEEE. In DNA, the CDR3 is TGTGCCAGCAGCTTGGCAGGGGGCGGGGAAAAACTGTTTTTT. This encodes CASSLAGGGEKLFF.

In this sample, this clone turned up a few times. J is TRBJ1-2 and V is TRBV25-1, with TRBD1 as a possible D gene (6 bases). Germline-derived CDR1 and CDR2 are MGHDK and SYGVNS. The CDR3 extends over 13 amino acids. Trimming removed 6 bases at V and 6 bases at J, with 14 bases between. The CDR3 spells CASSTGQGHGYTF. The DNA of the CDR3 is TGTGCCAGCAGCACGGGGCAGGGGCATGGCTACACCTTC.

This clone was seen repeatedly, ten times or more. The chain uses TRBV7-9 and TRBJ1-1, with 8 bases identical to TRBD1. The germline CDR1 and CDR2 sequences are SEHNR and FQNEAQ (reference sequence). The CDR3 totals 12 residues. V gave up 6 bases and J gave up 10 bases; unmatched junction bases: 7. The CDR3 sequence is CASRDRVERAFF. CDR3 DNA sequence: TGTGCCAGCAGGGACAGGGTTGAGCGAGCTTTCTTT. The full variable domain, in which reference TRBV7-9 and TRBJ1-1 provide the parts outside the CDR3, is DTGVSQNPRHKITKRGQNVTFRCDPISEHNRLYWYRQTLGQGPEFLTYFQNEAQLEKSRLLSDRFSAERPKGSFSTLEIQRTEQGDSAMYLCASRDRVERAFFGQGTRLTVV.

The rearrangement joins TRBV7-9 to TRBJ2-3; 10 bases align to TRBD2. This CDR3 comprises 16 residues. V lost 5 bases to trimming and J lost 2 bases; unmatched junction nucleotides: 7. In germline, CDR1 is SEHNR, CDR2 FQNEAQ (reference sequence). CDR3 in DNA: TGTGCCAGCAGCGACCTAGCGGGAGTGGACACAGATACGCAGTATTTT. This codes for CASSDLAGVDTDTQYF.

V is TRBV7-9 and J is TRBJ2-2, with D uncertain. The CDR3 extends over 12 amino acids. Trimming left V 6 bases short and J 6 bases short, with 8 bases between. Germline V gene data show CDR1 as SEHNR and CDR2 as FQNEAQ (reference sequence). The CDR3 loop reads CASSLGPGELFF. The CDR3 DNA sequence: TGTGCCAGCAGTCTAGGTCCCGGGGAGCTGTTTTTT.

The count of this clone is one. The V call is TRBV27, the J call TRBJ2-7; TRBD2 matches 7 bases. The germline V gene encodes CDR1 MNHEY and CDR2 SMNVEV (reference sequence). The CDR3 contains 15 residues. V shed 1 base, J shed 6 bases, and the junction held 9 bases outside the gene matches. The CDR3 DNA is TGTGCCAGCAGTTTATGGGCTAGCGGTCCCTTCGAGCAGTACTTC. Translating it yields CASSLWASGPFEQYF.

This chain connects TRBV12-3 or TRBV12-4 to TRBJ1-5; no clear D gene. CDR3 length: 13 amino acids. The V end was cut by 4 bases, the J end by 7 bases, with 11 bases between. CDR3 sequence reads: CASSWSREQPQHF. The CDR3 region has the DNA TGTGCCAGCAGTTGGTCTCGGGAACAGCCCCAGCATTTT.

V is TRBV24-1 and J is TRBJ2-7; D gene uncertain. The CDR3 covers 14 residues. Germline V lookup: CDR1 KGHDR, CDR2 SFDVKD. The V and J ends lost 2 bases and 2 bases respectively, with 9 bases between them. CDR3 amino acids: CATSDSGRTYEQYF. In nucleotides, the CDR3 is TGTGCCACCAGTGATTCTGGCAGAACCTACGAGCAGTACTTC.

This rearrangement joins TRBV29-1 to TRBJ1-2; 7 positions match TRBD1. Per the germline V gene, CDR1 is SQVTM and CDR2 is ANQGSEA. The CDR3 contains 13 residues. Germline trimming cut 5 bases from V and 1 base from J; bases unmatched to any gene: 4. This CDR3 is CSVQQGRNYGYTF. In DNA, the CDR3 is TGCAGCGTTCAACAGGGGCGTAACTATGGCTACACCTTC.

The chain recombines TRBV30 with TRBJ2-1, with D possibly being TRBD1 (8 bases). Trimming left V 0 bases short and J 7 bases short, with 13 bases between. The CDR3 spans 14 residues. The germline gives CDR1 GTSNPN, CDR2 SVGIG (reference sequence). The CDR3 reads CAWSVQGGWNEQFF. CDR3 in DNA: TGTGCCTGGAGTGTACAGGGGGGGTGGAATGAGCAGTTCTTC.